This T cell receptor beta chain stems from a study of blood T cell repertoires in COVID-19. Authors' methods: From reference gene primer amplification, estimates of nucleated cell counts were derived. Assay: immunoSEQ multiplex PCR; the TCRdb copy retains only in-frame clones and omits some. From that table come the V and J calls and clone size; the DNA was used to work out D and trimming. The sample yields some 120,000 clones, approximately 90% seen once. The length of the CDR3 is 15 residues. V gave up 5 bases and J gave up 3 bases, with 13 bases separating them. CDR1 is MDHEN, CDR2 SYDVKM, per germline.

The clonotype comes from a man aged 65 to 85 with active or convalescent COVID-19. The chain employs TRBV28 and TRBJ1-4; maybe TRBD1 (5 bases). Sequencing was performed on peripheral blood. CDR3 DNA sequence: TGTGCCAGCAGTCGGGGCGGGATGTCTAATGAAAAACTGTTTTTT. Translation: CASSRGGMSNEKLFF.